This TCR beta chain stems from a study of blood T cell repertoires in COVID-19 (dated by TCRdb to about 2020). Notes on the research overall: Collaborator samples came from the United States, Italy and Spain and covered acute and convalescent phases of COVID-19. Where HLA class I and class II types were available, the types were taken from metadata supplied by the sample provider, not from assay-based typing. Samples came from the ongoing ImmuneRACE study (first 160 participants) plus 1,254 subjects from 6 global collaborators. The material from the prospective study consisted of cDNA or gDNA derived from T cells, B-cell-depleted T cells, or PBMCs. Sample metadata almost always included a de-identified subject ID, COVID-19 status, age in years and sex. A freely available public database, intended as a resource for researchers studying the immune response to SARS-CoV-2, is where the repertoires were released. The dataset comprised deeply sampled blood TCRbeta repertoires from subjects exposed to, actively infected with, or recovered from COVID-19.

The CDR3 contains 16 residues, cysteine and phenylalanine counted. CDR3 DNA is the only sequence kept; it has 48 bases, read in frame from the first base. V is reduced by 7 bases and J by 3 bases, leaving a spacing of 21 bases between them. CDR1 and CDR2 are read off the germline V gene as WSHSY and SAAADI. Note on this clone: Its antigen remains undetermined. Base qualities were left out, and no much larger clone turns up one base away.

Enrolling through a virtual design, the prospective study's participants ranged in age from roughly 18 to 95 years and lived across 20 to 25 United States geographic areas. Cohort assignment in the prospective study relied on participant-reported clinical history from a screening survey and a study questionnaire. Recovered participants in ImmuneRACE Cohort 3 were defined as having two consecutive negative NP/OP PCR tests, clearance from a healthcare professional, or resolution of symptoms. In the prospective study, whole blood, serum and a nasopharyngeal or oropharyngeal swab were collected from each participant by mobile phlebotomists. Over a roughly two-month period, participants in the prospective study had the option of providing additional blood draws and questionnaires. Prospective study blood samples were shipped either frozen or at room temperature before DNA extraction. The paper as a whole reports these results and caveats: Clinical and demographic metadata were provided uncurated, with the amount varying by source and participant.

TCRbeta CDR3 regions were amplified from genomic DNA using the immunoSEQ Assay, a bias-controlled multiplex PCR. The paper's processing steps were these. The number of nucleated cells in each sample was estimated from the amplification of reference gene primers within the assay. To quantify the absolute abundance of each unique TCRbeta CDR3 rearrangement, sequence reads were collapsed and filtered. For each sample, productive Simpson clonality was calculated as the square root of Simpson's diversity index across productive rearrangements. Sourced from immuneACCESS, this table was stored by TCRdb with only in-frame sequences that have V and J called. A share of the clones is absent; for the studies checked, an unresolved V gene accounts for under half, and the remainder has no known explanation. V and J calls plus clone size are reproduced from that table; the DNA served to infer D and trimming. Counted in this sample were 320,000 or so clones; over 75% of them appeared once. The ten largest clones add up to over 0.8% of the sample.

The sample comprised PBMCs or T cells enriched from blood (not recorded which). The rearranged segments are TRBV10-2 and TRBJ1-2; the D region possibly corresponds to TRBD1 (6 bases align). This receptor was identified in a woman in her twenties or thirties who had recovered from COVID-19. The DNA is TGCGCCAGCATCTTCAGGGGCGCGGACGAGGACTATGGCTACACCTTC. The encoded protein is CASIFRGADEDYGYTF.